This is a list of T cell receptor beta chains from one sample in a study of shared T cell receptors in the human thymus. The repertoire was sequenced with immunoSEQ multiplex PCR; TCRdb's copy has only in-frame clones and lacks some. The sample has 700,000 or so clones, approximately 85% seen once. The sample was also linked to a second study, of human thymus T cells.

Sequences were obtained from thymocytes. Receptors were obtained from a girl in the first two years of life with a congenital heart defect. The CDR3 runs from the conserved cysteine through the conserved F or W. The order of the fields is J gene, D gene, clone size, V gene, CDR3 DNA, CDR3 protein. A D gene is named only where the DNA matches it firmly. The size entry is marked missing in some rows and otherwise reads once, few, many or a size class.

>TRBJ1-5|NA|NA|TRBV6-5
TGTGCCAGCAGTTACTCGGAGTATAGCAATCAGCCCCAGCATTTT
CASSYSEYSNQPQHF
>TRBJ2-7|NA|NA|TRBV30
TGTGCCTGGAGTGTCTTCACTACCCCTCCCAAGCAGTACTTC
CAWSVFTTPPKQYF
>TRBJ1-6|NA|NA|TRBV4-1
TGCGCCAGCAGCCAACAGGAACCTTTCTCCTATAATTCACCCCTCCACTTT
CASSQQEPFSYNSPLHF
>TRBJ2-1|TRBD2|NA|TRBV4-1
TGCGCCAGCAGCCAAGTTATAGGGGCGGGGGGGCAGTCCTACAATGAGCAGTTCTTC
CASSQVIGAGGQSYNEQFF
>TRBJ2-7|NA|NA|TRBV9
TGTGCCAGCAGCGTTTCCGGACTTAACTACGAGCAGTACTTC
CASSVSGLNYEQYF
>TRBJ2-3|TRBD2|NA|TRBV7-2
TGTGCCAGCAGCTCGGGACTAGCGGTCCTAAGCACAGATACGCAGTATTTT
CASSSGLAVLSTDTQYF
>TRBJ2-3|TRBD2|NA|TRBV28
TGTGCCAGCAGTCCGCTAGGGACTAGCGGGGGGACAGATACGCAGTATTTT
CASSPLGTSGGTDTQYF
>TRBJ2-6|NA|NA|TRBV12-5
TGTGCTAGTGGTTTGAGAGGGAGCTCTGGGGCCAACGTCCTGACTTTC
CASGLRGSSGANVLTF
>TRBJ2-1|NA|NA|TRBV7-6
TGTGCCAGCAGCTTCGACAGGTTGAGCTCCTACAATGAGCAGTTCTTC
CASSFDRLSSYNEQFF
>TRBJ2-3|NA|once|TRBV5-1
TGCGCCAGCAGCTTGGCCTTTGGGGTAGGGGGCACAGATACGCAGTATTTT
CASSLAFGVGGTDTQYF
>TRBJ2-7|TRBD1|NA|TRBV5-1
TGCGCCAGCAGGACAGGGGCTTCCTACGAGCAGTACTTC
CASRTGASYEQYF